This T cell receptor (beta chain) stems from a study of blood T cell repertoires in COVID-19. Study as a whole: Samples representing acute and convalescent COVID-19 were sourced from the United States, Italy and Spain. T cells, B-cell-depleted T cells, or PBMCs supplied cDNA or gDNA.

Per the study methods: Amplified reference gene primers provided the basis for estimating nucleated cell counts. Clones were read by immunoSEQ multiplex PCR, and TCRdb kept only the in-frame ones, dropping some. The V and J calls and the clone size are those of that table, but D and trimming were determined from the DNA. The profile covers around 280,000 clones, with 85% appearing a single time and around 4% taken by the ten largest. The sequence came from a woman aged 50 to 65 with active or convalescent COVID-19. Sample: peripheral blood.

The CDR3 here is CASSPGTDVYGYTF. As DNA, the CDR3 is TGCGCCAGCAGCCCCGGGACAGACGTCTATGGCTACACCTTC. The chain has TRBV5-1 and TRBJ1-2; 7 bases match TRBD1. CDR1 and CDR2 (germline): SGHRS, YFSETQ. The CDR3 has 14 residues. Trimming took 4 bases from V and 4 from J; bases not matched to a gene: 7.